Sequencing of this T cell receptor (beta chain) was carried out in a study of T cells after yellow fever vaccination. Study context: It was SMART-Seq v4 Ultra Low Input that prepared the fractions with low cell numbers.

Concerning this clonotype: Its target is not known.

Making TCR cDNA involved 5'RACE template switching, which added UMIs and a universal primer site. TCRdb processed the 5' RACE reads anew with MiXCR; each CDR3 protein has one entry. The table shows about 350,000 distinct CDR3 sequences, with about 4% occurring only once. CDR3 length: 13 amino acids. CDR1 and CDR2 from the germline V gene are GTSNPN and SVGIG (reference sequence). Trimming cost V 3 bases and J 4 bases; bases outside gene matches: 4. The study's findings and limits: Relatively few clonotypes were ones that appeared in both CD4 and CD8 compartments.

The sequences come from PBMCs, collected 5 days after the yellow fever booster vaccination. This receptor was taken from a man younger than 35 who received the YFV17D yellow fever vaccine. V is TRBV30 and J is TRBJ1-2, with 8 bases identical to TRBD1. CDR3 DNA sequence: TGTGCCTGGAGAAGGACAGGGCTCTATGGCTACACCTTC. Translated: CAWRRTGLYGYTF.